This T cell receptor (beta chain) appears in the sequencing data of a study of a mutant IDH1 vaccine in newly diagnosed glioma. Points on this clone: The antigen is undetermined.

This CDR3 region has 15 residues. Germline values: CDR1 MNHEY, CDR2 SMNVEV (reference sequence). V shed 2 bases, J shed 2 bases, and the junction held 2 bases outside the gene matches. Study findings and constraints: Seemingly, top peripheral T cell clonotype changes bore no relation to pseudoprogression.

Specified time point: week 11, during vaccination. It was 300 ug of mutant IDH1 20-mer peptide that made up each vaccine dose, given with topical imiquimod. The assay was immunoSEQ multiplex PCR, and TCRdb's table has in-frame clones only and misses some. Here the sample spans approximately 110,000 clones, roughly 88% being singletons. This rearrangement joins TRBV27 to TRBJ2-7, with 11 bases fitting TRBD2. The sequences come from PBMCs, collected from a glioma patient whose treatment included an IDH1 peptide vaccine. This clonotype was sampled from a woman aged 45-65 years with glioma. The DNA of the CDR3 is TGTGCCAGCAGTTTAAATAGCGGGAGGGCCTACGAGCAGTACTTC. This encodes CASSLNSGRAYEQYF.